The next 5 T cell receptor beta chains were all read from a single sample in a study of blood T cell repertoires in COVID-19. Produced via immunoSEQ multiplex PCR; TCRdb's table is partial and in-frame only. The sample carries 200,000 to 300,000 clones, around 87% recorded once. The source material was peripheral blood. These receptors came from a woman aged 55-70 years with COVID-19, enrolled during active disease.

V usage is TRBV6-2 or TRBV6-3 and J usage is TRBJ2-7, with TRBD1 identical over 7 bases. V shed 0 bases and J 7 bases; nucleotides not matched to a gene: 15. Germline V gives CDR1 MNHEY, CDR2 SVGEGT. The CDR3 is 17 residues long. CDR3 in DNA: TGTGCCAGCAGTTACTCGAGGGGGCAGGGGCCCCTCCGGGAGCAGTACTTC. Translating it yields CASSYSRGQGPLREQYF.

The V gene is TRBV7-9, the J gene TRBJ2-1; TRBD2 matches 14 bases. The ends lost 4 bases at V and 14 bases at J; junction bases unmatched: 10. From germline, CDR1 is SEHNR and CDR2 FQNEAQ (reference sequence). The CDR3 is 15 residues long. CDR3 nucleotides: TGTGCCAGCAGCTCCGTTGGACTAGCGGGAGGAGGGGAGTTCTTC. It yields the protein CASSSVGLAGGGEFF. The full variable domain, with the rest looked up from reference TRBV7-9 and TRBJ2-1, is DTGVSQNPRHKITKRGQNVTFRCDPISEHNRLYWYRQTLGQGPEFLTYFQNEAQLEKSRLLSDRFSAERPKGSFSTLEIQRTEQGDSAMYLCASSSVGLAGGGEFFGPGTRLTVL.

V and J are TRBV19 and TRBJ2-6; D is perhaps TRBD1 (6 bases). The CDR3 runs 14 residues. The V gene's germline CDR1 is LNHDA and CDR2 SQIVND (reference sequence). V was pared by 5 bases and J by 6 bases, with 11 bases between. As DNA, the CDR3 is TGTGCCAGTAGTTGGCCGGGACAGGCCAACGTCCTGACTTTC. The encoded protein is CASSWPGQANVLTF.

The sample holds a few counts of this clone. This rearrangement joins TRBV14 to TRBJ1-3; D perhaps matches TRBD1 (5 bases). Deletions cut 0 bases from V and 4 bases from J, with 10 bases between. CDR1 and CDR2 from the germline V gene are SGHDN and FVKESK. The CDR3 runs to 15 residues. DNA of the CDR3: TGTGCCAGCAGCCAAGATCGGGGGTTCGGAAACACCATATATTTT. Its protein product is CASSQDRGFGNTIYF.

V gene TRBV3-1 (or the pseudogene TRBV3-2) combines with J gene TRBJ2-2; no reliable D call. Germline values: CDR1 LGHDT, CDR2 YNNKEL (reference sequence). The CDR3 totals 13 residues. V lost 2 bases and J 2 bases, leaving 3 bases between the germline ends. The CDR3 DNA follows: TGTGCCAGCAGCCAACAAAACACCGGGGAGCTGTTTTTT. It is translated as CASSQQNTGELFF.